The 27 T cell receptor beta chains below come from one sample, sequenced in a study of cytomegalovirus exposure and HLA in healthy donors. This table comes from immunoSEQ multiplex PCR, and its TCRdb copy is limited to in-frame clones, with some not included. Of 78,000 or so clones listed, less than 96% are singletons. Sequences were obtained from PBMCs. The receptor source for this set is a man aged 18 to 29 in good health and CMV-seropositive.

This clone was detected only a few times. Here the CDR3 DNA reads TGTGCCAGCTCACCACGGCAGGGTGGGGGCACAGATACGCAGTATTTT. This codes for CASSPRQGGGTDTQYF. The chain employs TRBV18 and TRBJ2-3; D might be TRBD1 (5 bases). This CDR3 contains 16 residues. Germline V gene data show CDR1 as KGHSH and CDR2 as LQKENI. The V end lost 1 base, the J end lost 1 base, and 12 bases lay between the germline ends.

The chain couples TRBV28 to TRBJ2-7; tentative D call: TRBD2 (6 bases). CDR1 and CDR2 (germline): MDHEN, SYDVKM. V lost 6 bases, J lost 2 bases, and 14 bases lay in between. This CDR3 spans 14 amino acids. As DNA, the CDR3 is TGTGCCAGCAGCCCCCAGGGAGGTACCTACGAGCAGTACTTC. Protein sequence: CASSPQGGTYEQYF.

This chain links TRBV5-1 with TRBJ2-5; 7 positions match TRBD2. The germline gives CDR1 SGHRS, CDR2 YFSETQ. Trimming removed 7 bases from V and 5 bases from J; junction bases left unmatched: 11. The CDR3 is 14 amino acids. CDR3 residues: CASSRGGSEETQYF. CDR3 bases: TGCGCCAGCTCCCGGGGCGGGAGCGAGGAGACCCAGTACTTC.

This clone was seen only once. The J gene is TRBJ1-4, the V gene TRBV10-3, with 7 bases that match TRBD1. From germline, CDR1 is ENHRY and CDR2 SYGVKD. The CDR3 consists of 15 residues. J was trimmed by 7 bases and V by 4 bases; bases with no gene match: 9. CDR3 region: CAISGVGGAIEKLFF. In DNA form, the CDR3 reads TGTGCCATCAGTGGAGTAGGGGGCGCGATTGAAAAACTGTTTTTT.

The genes are TRBV19 and TRBJ2-1, with a possible D match to TRBD2 (6 bases). Trimming took off 4 bases at V and 5 bases at J, with 18 bases between the two ends. This CDR3 contains 16 residues. CDR1 is LNHDA, CDR2 SQIVND, per germline (reference sequence). The CDR3 DNA sequence: TGTGCCAGTAGTACCTCCTCGAGCGGGTACCACAATGAGCAGTTCTTC. Amino acids: CASSTSSSGYHNEQFF. The full variable domain, its missing parts supplied by reference TRBV19 and TRBJ2-1, is DGGITQSPKYLFRKEGQNVTLSCEQNLNHDAMYWYRQDPGQGLRLIYYSQIVNDFQKGDIAEGYSVSREKKESFPLTVTSAQKNPTAFYLCASSTSSSGYHNEQFFGPGTRLTVL.

The J gene is TRBJ2-7, the V gene TRBV27; TRBD2 might be the D (7 bases). V was trimmed by 10 bases and J by 4 bases, leaving 14 bases between them. CDR3 length: 12 amino acids. Germline CDR1 is MNHEY and CDR2 is SMNVEV (reference sequence). In DNA, the CDR3 is TGTGCCACCAGGGGAGCGGGGTACGAGCAGTACTTC. Translation: CATRGAGYEQYF.

The gene calls are TRBV6-4 and TRBJ2-5; 8 nucleotides match TRBD1. Losses at the gene ends were 0 bases for V and 4 bases for J; bases not matched to a gene: 7. The germline V gene has CDR1 MRHNA and CDR2 SNTAGT. This CDR3 is built from 16 residues. In DNA form, the CDR3 reads TGTGCCAGCAGTGACTCGAAGTCAGGGGGCGCAGAGACCCAGTACTTC. Translating gives CASSDSKSGGAETQYF.

J is TRBJ2-2 and V is TRBV18; 11 bases map to TRBD2. Trimming took 5 bases from V and 3 from J; bases not matched to a gene: 11. Germline lookup yields CDR1 KGHSH and CDR2 LQKENI. The CDR3 loop spans 18 amino acids. The CDR3, as DNA: TGTGCCAGCTCAGGCAGATCTGGACTAGCGGGCTACACCGGGGAGCTGTTTTTT. It codes for CASSGRSGLAGYTGELFF.

V gene TRBV27 combines with J gene TRBJ2-1; the match to TRBD1 covers 7 bases. The CDR3 covers 16 residues. Losses at the gene ends were 2 bases for V and 8 bases for J; bases not matched to a gene: 12. CDR1 is MNHEY and CDR2 is SMNVEV in the germline V gene (reference sequence). The CDR3 loop reads CASSLTVGTAVDEQFF. The DNA of the CDR3 is TGTGCCAGCAGTTTAACAGTGGGGACAGCCGTCGATGAGCAGTTCTTC.

This sequence joins TRBV6-5 and TRBJ2-7; 11 bases are shared with TRBD2. The germline V gene encodes CDR1 MNHEY and CDR2 SVGAGI. V trimming: 0 bases; J trimming: 7 bases; junction bases outside the gene matches: 8. This CDR3 spans 16 amino acids. DNA for the CDR3: TGTGCCAGCAGTTACTCAGGACTAGCGGGTGGTGAAGAGCAGTACTTC. It is translated as CASSYSGLAGGEEQYF.

In this sample, this clone turned up once. The chain couples TRBV7-9 to TRBJ2-7, with 8 bases identical to TRBD2. V lost 5 bases to trimming and J lost 2 bases; unmatched junction nucleotides: 11. The germline V gene encodes CDR1 SEHNR and CDR2 FQNEAQ (reference sequence). CDR3 length: 16 residues. This CDR3 reads CASSPPGSGKTYEQYF. CDR3 sequence (DNA): TGTGCCAGCAGCCCCCCGGGTAGCGGGAAAACCTACGAGCAGTACTTC.

CDR3 sequence (DNA): TGTGCCAGCCGCAGGGGCCTGGGTGAGCAGTACTTC. Its translation: CASRRGLGEQYF. The rearrangement joins TRBV28 to TRBJ2-7, with D tentatively TRBD1 (6 bases). Germline loops: CDR1 MDHEN, CDR2 SYDVKM. This CDR3 comprises 12 residues. V was pared by 8 bases and J by 7 bases, with 15 bases between. The whole variable domain, remainder taken from reference TRBV28 and TRBJ2-7, is DVKVTQSSRYLVKRTGEKVFLECVQDMDHENMFWYRQDPGLGLRLIYFSYDVKMKEKGDIPEGYSVSREKKERFSLILESASTNQTSMYLCASRRGLGEQYFGPGTRLTVT.

V usage is TRBV5-1 and J usage is TRBJ1-1; TRBD1 aligns across 9 bases. CDR3 length: 17 amino acids. V shed 1 base, J shed 1 base, and the junction held 8 bases outside the gene matches. The germline gives CDR1 SGHRS, CDR2 YFSETQ. In DNA form, the CDR3 reads TGCGCCAGCAGCTTGTTGGCGGGACAGGGAGCGAACACTGAAGCTTTCTTT. The encoded protein is CASSLLAGQGANTEAFF.

This sequence joins TRBV10-3 and TRBJ2-1; D gene uncertain. CDR1 ENHRY and CDR2 SYGVKD come from the germline V gene. The CDR3 spans 13 residues. V dropped 0 bases and J dropped 3 bases, with 3 bases sitting between them. DNA of the CDR3: TGTGCCATCAGTGAGTCGAGCTACAATGAGCAGTTCTTC. Its translation: CAISESSYNEQFF.

This clone turned up a few times. This sequence joins TRBV18 and TRBJ2-1; D may be TRBD1 (5 bases). The CDR3 consists of 16 residues. V lost 5 bases and J lost 2, with 16 bases in between. Per germline, CDR1 KGHSH and CDR2 LQKENI. The CDR3 spells CASSAGSTGAYNEQFF. The CDR3 region has the DNA TGTGCCAGCTCAGCAGGATCCACAGGAGCCTACAATGAGCAGTTCTTC.

V and J are TRBV29-1 and TRBJ2-1, with 7 bases aligning to TRBD2. This CDR3 comprises 15 residues. Germline V gene sequence: CDR1 SQVTM, CDR2 ANQGSEA. Unmatched junction bases numbered 8, after V lost 6 bases and J lost 0 bases. The CDR3: CSVRTRASSYNEQFF. Here the CDR3 DNA reads TGCAGCGTCCGGACTAGGGCAAGCTCCTACAATGAGCAGTTCTTC.

The chain links TRBV2 to TRBJ1-2; D uncertain. Trimming removed 11 bases at V and 1 base at J, with 11 bases between. From germline, CDR1 is SNHLY and CDR2 FYNNEI. The CDR3 has 12 residues. In DNA, the CDR3 is TGTGCCCGCTTAGAGGTTAACTATGGCTACACCTTC. Protein: CARLEVNYGYTF.

This chain uses TRBV5-1 with TRBJ2-1; 11 nucleotides agree with TRBD2. There are 16 residues in the CDR3. The V gene's germline CDR1 is SGHRS and CDR2 YFSETQ. J lost 10 bases, V lost 2 bases, and 11 bases had no gene match. The CDR3 here is CASSLTSGSSLLEQFF. Here the CDR3 DNA reads TGCGCCAGCAGCTTAACTAGCGGGAGTTCGCTCCTCGAGCAGTTCTTC.

V gene TRBV27 combines with J gene TRBJ2-1; TRBD2 is a possible D gene (6 bases). This CDR3 is built from 16 residues. V lost 0 bases, J lost 0 bases, and 9 bases lay in between. Germline V lookup: CDR1 MNHEY, CDR2 SMNVEV (reference sequence). CDR3 bases: TGTGCCAGCAGTTTATCGGGCGGGATCTCCTACAATGAGCAGTTCTTC. Encoded protein: CASSLSGGISYNEQFF.

The chain joins TRBV4-2 to TRBJ2-2, with TRBD2 matching over 12 bases. The CDR3 totals 17 residues. Trimming at V came to 3 bases and at J to 7 bases, leaving 9 bases not matched to a gene. The germline V gene encodes CDR1 LGHNA and CDR2 YNFKEQ. The CDR3 reads CASSQLAGGPMNGELFF. CDR3 nucleotide sequence: TGTGCCAGCAGCCAGCTAGCGGGAGGGCCTATGAACGGGGAGCTGTTTTTT.

The chain couples TRBV6-5 to TRBJ1-5; the D gene is possibly TRBD1 (6 bases). Germline CDR1 is MNHEY and CDR2 is SVGAGI. The V gene lost 2 bases and the J gene lost 5 bases, with 10 bases spanning the gap. The CDR3 is 14 residues long. The CDR3 spells CASSYGAGDQPQHF. CDR3 coding DNA: TGTGCCAGCAGTTACGGGGCAGGGGATCAGCCCCAGCATTTT.

The chain joins TRBV30 to TRBJ1-1; weak D call: TRBD1 (5 bases). Per the germline V gene, CDR1 is GTSNPN and CDR2 is SVGIG (reference sequence). V shed 8 bases and J shed 4 bases, with 11 bases lying between them. This CDR3 is built from 11 residues. CDR3 sequence reads: CAGAFGTEAFF. Here the CDR3 DNA reads TGTGCCGGGGCGTTTGGCACTGAAGCTTTCTTT. Filled out from reference TRBV30 and TRBJ1-1, the complete variable domain reads SQTIHQWPATLVQPVGSPLSLECTVEGTSNPNLYWYRQAAGRGLQLLFYSVGIGQISSEVPQNLSASRPQDRQFILSSKKLLLSDSGFYLCAGAFGTEAFFGQGTRLTVV.

This clone was seen a single time. The chain joins TRBV19 to TRBJ1-1, with D hard to call. CDR3 length: 13 residues. Trimming removed 11 bases from V and 0 bases from J, with 13 bases in between. CDR1 LNHDA and CDR2 SQIVND come from the germline V gene (reference sequence). Here the CDR3 DNA reads TGTGCCCACAGTCAGCAGTTGAACACTGAAGCTTTCTTT. This gives the protein CAHSQQLNTEAFF. Using reference TRBV19 and TRBJ1-1 for the parts outside the CDR3, the full variable domain is DGGITQSPKYLFRKEGQNVTLSCEQNLNHDAMYWYRQDPGQGLRLIYYSQIVNDFQKGDIAEGYSVSREKKESFPLTVTSAQKNPTAFYLCAHSQQLNTEAFFGQGTRLTVV.

CDR3 DNA: TGCGCCAGCAGCCAACCTAGAGGCAGGGGCCACCATACATCGAACACTGAAGCTTTCTTT. The encoded protein is CASSQPRGRGHHTSNTEAFF. The chain links TRBV4-1 to TRBJ1-1; weak D call: TRBD1 (6 bases). The V gene lost 2 bases and the J gene lost 1 base, with 26 bases spanning the gap. CDR3 length equals 20 residues. Germline CDR1 reads MGHRA; CDR2 reads YSYEKL.

The rearrangement links TRBV6-5 to TRBJ2-1, with 12 bases aligning to TRBD1. Germline CDR1 and CDR2: MNHEY and SVGAGI. The CDR3 length is 15 residues. The trim removed 4 bases at V and 8 bases at J, leaving 6 bases unmatched. The CDR3 loop is CASSWGQGAQYEQFF. The DNA of the CDR3 is TGTGCCAGCAGTTGGGGACAGGGGGCACAATATGAGCAGTTCTTC.

This chain joins TRBV29-1 and TRBJ2-3; possible D gene TRBD2, 6 bases. Germline V CDR1 and CDR2: SQVTM, ANQGSEA. V lost 3 bases, J lost 1 base, and 17 bases lay in between. This CDR3 has 16 residues. The CDR3 sequence: CSVDGADGEGTDTQYF. The CDR3 region has the DNA TGCAGCGTTGACGGGGCTGACGGGGAGGGCACAGATACGCAGTATTTT.

V is TRBV4-1 and J is TRBJ1-3; D is undetermined. This CDR3 spans 18 amino acids. V was cut by 4 bases and J by 1 base, with 20 bases left in between. Germline V gene sequence: CDR1 MGHRA, CDR2 YSYEKL. In DNA form, the CDR3 reads TGCGCCAGCAGCCCAGACGAGGTCCCCCATCTTTCTGGAAACACCATATATTTT. Its translation: CASSPDEVPHLSGNTIYF.